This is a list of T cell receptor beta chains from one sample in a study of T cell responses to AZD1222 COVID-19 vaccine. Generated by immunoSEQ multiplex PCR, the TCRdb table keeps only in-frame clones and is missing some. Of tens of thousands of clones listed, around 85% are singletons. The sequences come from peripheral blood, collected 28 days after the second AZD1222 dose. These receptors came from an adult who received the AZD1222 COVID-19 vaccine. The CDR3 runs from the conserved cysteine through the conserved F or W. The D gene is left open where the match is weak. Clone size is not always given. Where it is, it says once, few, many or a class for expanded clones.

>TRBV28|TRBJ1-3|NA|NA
CASSPGGSGNTIYF
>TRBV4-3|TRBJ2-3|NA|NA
CASSQDIAPDTQYF
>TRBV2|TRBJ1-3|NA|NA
CASSLRAVEGGTIYF
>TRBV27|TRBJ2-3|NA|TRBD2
CASAANQRGTDTQYF
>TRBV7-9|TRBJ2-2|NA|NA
CASSLVIWAAGELFF
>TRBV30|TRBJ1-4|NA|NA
CAWSVPGRENEKLFF
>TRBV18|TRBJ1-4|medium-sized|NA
CASSPGTGREKLFF
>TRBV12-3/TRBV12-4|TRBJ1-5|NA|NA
CASSLMVNQPQHF
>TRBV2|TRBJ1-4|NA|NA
CASIGRGYEKLFF
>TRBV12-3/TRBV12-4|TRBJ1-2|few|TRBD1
CASSWDREGGYTF
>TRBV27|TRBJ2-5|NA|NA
CASSFGYQETQYF
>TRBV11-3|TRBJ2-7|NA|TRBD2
CASSPRGGSIDEQYF
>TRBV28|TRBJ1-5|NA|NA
CASSPQGREPQHF
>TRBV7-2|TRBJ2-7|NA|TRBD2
CASSTGLAGGGGGKQYF
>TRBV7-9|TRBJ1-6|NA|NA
CASSPGQGSPLHF
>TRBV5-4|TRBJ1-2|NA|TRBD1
CASSKDRGYGYTF
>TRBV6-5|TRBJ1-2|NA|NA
CASSYSLDGYGYTF
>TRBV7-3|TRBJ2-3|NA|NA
CASSSAFGDTQYF
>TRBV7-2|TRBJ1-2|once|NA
CASSLGQGRDGYTF
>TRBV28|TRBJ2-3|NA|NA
CASSTGFHTDTQYF
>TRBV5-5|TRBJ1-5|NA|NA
CASSSFGQTDQPQHF
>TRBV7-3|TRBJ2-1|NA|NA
CASSPRTGGYNEQFF